This section outlines one TCR beta chain sequence together with its context. Its cognate antigen is unknown. The entry originates in a study of OX40 agonist ivuxolimab in advanced cancers. The overall study: Ivuxolimab is an agonistic anti-OX40 (CD134) antibody, and patients were treated with it. Allowance was made for prior anti-PD-1, anti-PD-L1 or anti-CTLA-4 therapy, and roughly 40% had some. Broader study findings: At 0.1 to 3.0 mg/kg and by week 6, CD4+ and CD8+ T cells in the blood had expanded clonally. Antigen specificity remained undetermined for the expanded peripheral T cells.

Assay: immunoSEQ multiplex PCR; the TCRdb copy retains only in-frame clones and omits some. There are about 60,000 clones in the sample; 84% occur only once, and around 25% lies in the top ten. This CDR3 is built from 14 residues. CDR1 and CDR2 (germline): SQVTM, ANQGSEA. The V gene end was trimmed by 4 bases and the J gene end by 4 bases; junction bases not matched to a gene: 7. The sequence was collected from an adult with an advanced solid tumor such as melanoma, head and neck, liver or kidney cancer. V gene TRBV29-1 combines with J gene TRBJ1-2; TRBD1 agrees at 9 bases. The sample in question was CD4+ or CD8+ T cells sorted from blood, obtained in a trial of the OX40 agonist ivuxolimab. CDR3 DNA sequence: TGCAGCGTTGGCCACCGGGACAGGGCCTATGGCTACACCTTC. Encoded protein: CSVGHRDRAYGYTF.